Sequencing of this T cell receptor beta chain was carried out in a study of identical twins. This clonotype was counted between two and nine times. The CDR3 has 15 residues. CDR1 is SGHKS, CDR2 YYEKEE, per germline (reference sequence). V shed 2 bases and J shed 4 bases, with 13 bases lying between them. A universal primer binding site was introduced by template switching. The final cDNA contained unique molecular identifiers. TCRdb passed the 5' RACE reads through MiXCR, listing each CDR3 protein once. The data hold 690,000 or so distinct CDR3 sequences, with 8.5% to 9% observed a single time. The sample was also reused in another study, on yellow fever vaccine responses in identical twins.

The sequence was obtained from a woman under 30 in good health. The V call is TRBV5-5, the J call TRBJ2-1; D gene unclear. Sequenced: PBMCs. CDR3 nucleotides: TGTGCCAGCAGCTTCCACACCCCCAGATACAATGAGCAGTTCTTC. Its protein product is CASSFHTPRYNEQFF.